These 20 T cell receptor beta chains share one sample of origin, sequenced in a study of shared clonotypes between healthy human individuals. Clones were sequenced by immunoSEQ multiplex PCR, and TCRdb holds only the in-frame ones, with some missing. The data hold about 2.4 million clones, with approximately 94% observed a single time. The sequencing input was naive CD4+ T cells from PBMCs. The subset is: CD45RA+ positively selected. The receptors stem from a man aged 18 to 30 in good health. Some clones in this sample may be carry-over from other donors' samples.

The chain recombines TRBV15 with TRBJ2-7, with 9 bases fitting TRBD1. J gave up 5 bases and V 2 bases, and 7 bases lay outside the gene matches. Germline V lookup: CDR1 LNHNV, CDR2 YYDKDF (reference sequence). This CDR3 has 15 amino acids. The CDR3 loop is CATSRFGQGLDEQYF. The CDR3 DNA reads as TGTGCCACCAGCAGATTCGGACAGGGGTTAGACGAGCAGTACTTC.

Turning to this clone: The sample has other DNA sequences that encode this CDR3 too. The CDR3, as DNA: TGCGCCAGCAGCTTGGACCGGGGAGAGACCCAGTACTTC. Encoded protein: CASSLDRGETQYF. The V and J genes are TRBV5-1 and TRBJ2-5; D is perhaps TRBD2 (5 bases). Trimming took 0 bases from V and 4 from J, leaving 7 bases between them. The germline V gene encodes CDR1 SGHRS and CDR2 YFSETQ. The CDR3 covers 13 residues.

Of note for this clone: Other DNA sequences in the sample encode the same CDR3. The rearrangement uses TRBV20-1 and TRBJ2-5; D uncertain. The germline CDR1 and CDR2 sequences are DFQATT and SNEGSKA (reference sequence). The CDR3 extends over 10 amino acids. Trimming removed 4 bases from V and 1 base from J, with 1 base in between. The CDR3 DNA reads as TGCAGTGCTATCCAAGAGACCCAGTACTTC. Translating it yields CSAIQETQYF.

The chain joins TRBV6-1 to TRBJ2-7, with 10 bases identical to TRBD1. The V segment lost 7 bases and the J segment 4 bases; nucleotides outside the gene matches: 7. CDR3 length: 14 amino acids. From germline, CDR1 is MNHNS and CDR2 SASEGT. The DNA for the CDR3 is TGTGCCAGCACCGGGGACAGGGGTCAGTACGAGCAGTACTTC. Protein: CASTGDRGQYEQYF.

About this clone: Other nucleotide sequences in the sample specify the same CDR3. The J gene is TRBJ2-7, the V gene TRBV5-4; 11 positions agree with TRBD2. Unmatched junction bases numbered 5, after V lost 5 bases and J lost 4 bases. The CDR3 totals 14 residues. From germline, CDR1 is SGHNT and CDR2 YYREEE (reference sequence). CDR3 bases: TGTGCCAGCAGTCCGGGACTAGCGGATTACGAGCAGTACTTC. Amino acids: CASSPGLADYEQYF.

The chain employs TRBV7-9 and TRBJ2-1; D is perhaps TRBD2 (6 bases). Between the trimmed V and J ends, which lost 4 bases and 5 bases, there was a span of 18 bases. The germline V gene has CDR1 SEHNR and CDR2 FQNEAQ (reference sequence). The CDR3 loop spans 16 amino acids. The CDR3 bases are TGTGCCAGCAGCTCAGTCCGTGCCGGGAGTAACAATGAGCAGTTCTTC. It encodes CASSSVRAGSNNEQFF.

The rearrangement uses TRBV29-1 and TRBJ1-1, with 7 bases identical to TRBD1. This CDR3 region has 12 residues. Germline trimming cut 3 bases from V and 5 bases from J; bases unmatched to any gene: 3. Germline-derived CDR1 and CDR2 are SQVTM and ANQGSEA. The CDR3 bases are TGCAGCGTTGATCAGGGGGGGACTGAAGCTTTCTTT. Translated, it gives CSVDQGGTEAFF.

The rearrangement joins TRBV10-3 to TRBJ2-1, with a possible D match to TRBD2 (5 bases). The CDR3 spans 12 residues. Trimming pared 5 bases from V and 7 bases from J, leaving 9 bases between. Germline V gene sequence: CDR1 ENHRY, CDR2 SYGVKD. This CDR3 reads CAISSLANEQFF. CDR3 bases: TGTGCCATCAGTTCCCTAGCAAATGAGCAGTTCTTC.

A remark on this clone: Other DNA sequences within the sample encode an identical CDR3. The chain links TRBV20-1 to TRBJ1-4, with D unresolved. Trimming shortened V by 4 bases and J by 7 bases, and 7 bases separated the two germline ends. The CDR3 has 11 residues. Germline CDR1 reads DFQATT; CDR2 reads SNEGSKA (reference sequence). CDR3 loop: CSANRGEKLFF. The CDR3 DNA is TGCAGTGCTAACCGGGGTGAAAAACTGTTTTTT.

The rearrangement uses TRBV15 and TRBJ1-2, with D possibly being TRBD1 (5 bases). The germline V gene encodes CDR1 LNHNV and CDR2 YYDKDF (reference sequence). CDR3 size: 13 residues. Trimming removed 2 bases at V and 7 bases at J, with 11 bases between. The CDR3 coding sequence is TGTGCCACCAGCAGATCCCTCGGGGGTGGCTACACCTTC. Amino acid sequence: CATSRSLGGGYTF. The whole variable domain, filled in from reference TRBV15 and TRBJ1-2, reads DAMVIQNPRYQVTQFGKPVTLSCSQTLNHNVMYWYQQKSSQAPKLLFHYYDKDFNNEADTPDNFQSRRPNTSFCFLDIRSPGLGDTAMYLCATSRSLGGGYTFGSGTRLTVV.

This rearrangement joins TRBV18 to TRBJ1-1; D is undetermined. V was trimmed by 3 bases and J by 1 base, leaving 12 bases between them. Germline CDR1 and CDR2: KGHSH and LQKENI. The CDR3 contains 15 residues. The CDR3: CASSPQTTGNTEAFF. In DNA form, the CDR3 reads TGTGCCAGCTCACCGCAAACGACGGGGAACACTGAAGCTTTCTTT.

With regard to this clone: The same CDR3 is also encoded by other DNA sequences in this sample. The DNA of the CDR3 is TGCGCCAGCAGCTTTACAGAGAGCTCCTACAATGAGCAGTTCTTC. Amino acid sequence: CASSFTESSYNEQFF. The genes are TRBV5-1 and TRBJ2-1, with D hard to call. Per the germline V gene, CDR1 is SGHRS and CDR2 is YFSETQ. Trimming took off 2 bases at V and 0 bases at J, with 9 bases between the two ends. CDR3 length equals 15 residues.

The chain links TRBV18 to TRBJ2-5; the D gene could be TRBD1 or TRBD2 (5 bases each). Trimming took off 1 base at V and 5 bases at J, with 17 bases between the two ends. Germline CDR1 and CDR2: KGHSH and LQKENI. The length of the CDR3 is 16 residues. The CDR3 sequence is CASSPRLQVMGETQYF. CDR3 coding DNA: TGTGCCAGCTCACCACGACTACAGGTGATGGGGGAGACCCAGTACTTC. Variable domain in full (rest from reference TRBV18 and TRBJ2-5): NAGVMQNPRHLVRRRGQEARLRCSPMKGHSHVYWYRQLPEEGLKFMVYLQKENIIDESGMPKERFSAEFPKEGPSILRIQQVVRGDSAAYFCASSPRLQVMGETQYFGPGTRLLVL.

This chain uses TRBV4-3 with TRBJ1-1; unclear D gene. Germline V gives CDR1 LGHNA, CDR2 YSLEER. Trimming cost V 0 bases and J 0 bases, with 8 bases left between them. This CDR3 contains 15 residues. The CDR3 sequence is CASSQEKSLNTEAFF. CDR3 nucleotides: TGCGCCAGCAGCCAAGAGAAAAGCCTGAACACTGAAGCTTTCTTT.

The J gene is TRBJ1-5, the V gene TRBV2; 7 positions match TRBD1. There are 14 residues in the CDR3. V lost 4 bases to trimming and J lost 9 bases; unmatched junction nucleotides: 9. Germline CDR1 and CDR2: SNHLY and FYNNEI. In DNA, the CDR3 is TGTGCCAGCAGTGCCCAGGGGGGGGCTGGGCCCCAGCATTTT. This encodes CASSAQGGAGPQHF.

The genes are TRBV6-5 and TRBJ1-3; the D gene is possibly TRBD1 (5 bases). CDR1 and CDR2 from the germline V gene are MNHEY and SVGAGI. V gave up 0 bases and J gave up 8 bases, with 8 bases separating them. There are 13 residues in the CDR3. The chain's CDR3 is CASSYSPGHTIYF. CDR3 DNA: TGTGCCAGCAGTTACTCTCCGGGGCACACCATATATTTT.

This clone appeared once. The chain carries TRBV28 and TRBJ1-2; no clear D. Germline CDR1 is MDHEN and CDR2 is SYDVKM. V was shortened by 6 bases and J by 4 bases, with 18 bases between the two germline ends. The CDR3 has 15 amino acids. In DNA form, the CDR3 reads TGTGCCAGCAGGCCCCCCACCCGACTGACCTATGGCTACACCTTC. It codes for CASRPPTRLTYGYTF.

The chain carries TRBV5-6 and TRBJ2-7; 7 nucleotides line up with TRBD2. This CDR3 has 14 amino acids. The germline V gene encodes CDR1 SGHDT and CDR2 YYEEEE. The ends lost 4 bases at V and 3 bases at J; junction bases unmatched: 7. The chain's CDR3 is CASSPRDYIYEQYF. As DNA, the CDR3 is TGTGCCAGCAGCCCACGGGACTATATCTACGAGCAGTACTTC.

This clone was observed a single time. The chain joins TRBV2 to TRBJ1-3; D remains unclear. Per the germline V gene, CDR1 is SNHLY and CDR2 is FYNNEI. The V end was cut by 5 bases, the J end by 3 bases, with 11 bases between. The CDR3 contains 14 residues. As DNA, the CDR3 is TGTGCCAGCAGTCGGTGGGTCGATGGAAACACCATATATTTT. It encodes CASSRWVDGNTIYF.

Comment on this clone: Other DNA sequences in the same sample also yield this CDR3. The chain employs TRBV6-5 and TRBJ2-6, with D possibly being TRBD1 (6 bases). The CDR3 consists of 14 residues. The V gene's germline CDR1 is MNHEY and CDR2 SVGAGI. V was cut by 6 bases and J by 3 bases, with 9 bases left in between. CDR3 nucleotides: TGTGCCAGCAGACCAGGGGTTGGGGCCAACGTCCTGACTTTC. Amino acids: CASRPGVGANVLTF.